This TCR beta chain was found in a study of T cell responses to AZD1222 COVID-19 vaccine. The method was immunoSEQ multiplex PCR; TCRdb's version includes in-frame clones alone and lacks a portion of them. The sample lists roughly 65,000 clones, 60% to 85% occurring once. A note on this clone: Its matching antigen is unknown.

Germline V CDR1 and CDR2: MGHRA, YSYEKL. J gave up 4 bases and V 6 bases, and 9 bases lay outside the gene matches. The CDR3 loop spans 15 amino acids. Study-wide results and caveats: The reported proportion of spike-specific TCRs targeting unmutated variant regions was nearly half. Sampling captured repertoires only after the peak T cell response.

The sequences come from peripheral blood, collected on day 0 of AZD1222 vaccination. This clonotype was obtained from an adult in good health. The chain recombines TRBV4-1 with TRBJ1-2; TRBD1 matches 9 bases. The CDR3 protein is CASSLGQGIFYGYTF. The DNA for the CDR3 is TGCGCCAGCAGTCTGGGACAGGGCATTTTCTATGGCTACACCTTC.